Here is one TCR beta chain with its context. Seattle's cohort entered during active infection and was followed longitudinally. The data belong to a study of blood T cell repertoires in COVID-19. The CDR3 spans 14 residues. V lost 5 bases and J lost 1; bases outside the gene matches: 1. Germline CDR1 and CDR2: ENHRY and SYGVKD. Original data processing: Nucleated cell number was recorded as an estimate derived from reference gene primer amplification. TCRdb's table, derived via immunoSEQ multiplex PCR, lists solely in-frame clones and lacks some. The DNA was the basis for D and trimming; V, J and clone size are from that table. The sample consists of some 390,000 clones, around 87% of them appearing once.

Sequencing input: peripheral blood. This clonotype was obtained from a woman aged 60-75 years with COVID-19, enrolled during active disease. This rearrangement joins TRBV10-3 to TRBJ1-2, with 10 bases identical to TRBD1. The CDR3 region is CAISWDRGNYGYTF. The CDR3 nucleotides are TGTGCCATCAGTTGGGACAGGGGTAACTATGGCTACACCTTC.